A selection of T cell receptor beta chains follows, all from one sample in a study of cytomegalovirus exposure and HLA in healthy donors. Libraries were prepared by immunoSEQ multiplex PCR; TCRdb keeps only in-frame clonotypes and omits some of them. The data show about 240,000 clones, 86% seen once. Sequences were obtained from PBMCs. Receptors originate from a woman aged 25 to 39 in good health and CMV-seropositive. Both conserved end residues are part of each CDR3. The D gene is left open where the match is weak. Only some rows state a clone size, as once, few, many or a class for expanded clones.

>TRBV30|.|TRBJ1-5|.
TGTGCCTGGAGTGTACGGGGTAATCAGCCCCAGCATTTT
CAWSVRGNQPQHF
>TRBV13|TRBD2|TRBJ2-3|.
TGTGCCAGCAGCTTAGGAGCGGGAGGTACAGATACGCAGTATTTT
CASSLGAGGTDTQYF
>TRBV23-1|TRBD1|TRBJ2-7|.
TGCGCCAGCAGTCACGATCGGACAGGGCTCAATCCCTACGAGCAGTACTTC
CASSHDRTGLNPYEQYF
>TRBV4-2|TRBD2|TRBJ2-7|.
TGTGCCAGCAGCCAAGGGACTAGCGGGACCTACGAGCAGTACTTC
CASSQGTSGTYEQYF
>TRBV21-1|.|TRBJ2-7|.
TGTGCCAGCAACCACCGGACAGGTACGGGGTCCTACGAGCAGTACTTC
CASNHRTGTGSYEQYF
>TRBV5-1|.|TRBJ2-5|.
TGCGCCAGCAGCTTTTCGGGATCGGTAAAGACCCAGTACTTC
CASSFSGSVKTQYF
>TRBV18|TRBD2|TRBJ2-2|.
TGTGCCAGCTCACCACCGGGACTAGTCATCGGCGGGGAGCTGTTTTTT
CASSPPGLVIGGELFF
>TRBV6-1|TRBD2|TRBJ2-3|.
TGTGCCAGCAGGGAGTTAGCGGGATTCACAGATACGCAGTATTTT
CASRELAGFTDTQYF
>TRBV29-1|TRBD1|TRBJ2-5|.
TGCAGCGCGCACAGGGGGCGAGAGACCCAGTACTTC
CSAHRGRETQYF
>TRBV18|.|TRBJ2-7|once
TGTGCCAGCTCACCATTCTTCGCCAGCTCCTACGAGCAGTACTTC
CASSPFFASSYEQYF
>TRBV29-1|TRBD1|TRBJ2-1|.
TGCAGCGTTGACGGGACAGTAAGGGATGAGCAGTTCTTC
CSVDGTVRDEQFF
>TRBV4-1|.|TRBJ2-1|.
TGCGCCAGCAGCCAAGTTTCAGACAATGAGCAGTTCTTC
CASSQVSDNEQFF
>TRBV19|.|TRBJ2-3|.
TGTGCCAGTAGTCCCTTGCGAGGGACGCAGTATTTT
CASSPLRGTQYF
>TRBV5-1|TRBD2|TRBJ2-5|.
TGCGCCAGCAAACGCGGGAGTGAGACCCAGTACTTC
CASKRGSETQYF
>TRBV5-1|TRBD1|TRBJ1-4|.
TGCGCCAGCAGCTTGAACACAGGGGGTAATGAAAAACTGTTTTTT
CASSLNTGGNEKLFF
>TRBV4-2|TRBD1|TRBJ1-1|.
TGTGCCAGCAGCCAAGAGCTGAGGGACAGCGGCTCAACTGAAGCTTTCTTT
CASSQELRDSGSTEAFF
>TRBV5-6|.|TRBJ2-3|.
TGTGCCAGCAGCTTTATGCGGAGACGCACAGATACGCAGTATTTT
CASSFMRRRTDTQYF
>TRBV7-9|TRBD1|TRBJ1-2|once
TGTGCCAGCAGCTTCGACAGGGATCAAGGCTACACCTTC
CASSFDRDQGYTF
>TRBV11-3|TRBD2|TRBJ2-3|few
TGTGCCAGCAGCCGGAGGGGCGGGAGAAGGGATACGCAGTATTTT
CASSRRGGRRDTQYF
>TRBV19|.|TRBJ1-2|.
TGTGCCAGTAGTATAGATCGCAGGGGAGGGTATGGCTACACCTTC
CASSIDRRGGYGYTF
>TRBV27|TRBD2|TRBJ2-1|.
TGTGCCAGCAGTAAAACGACAACTAGCGGCAGCTCCTACAATGAGCAGTTCTTC
CASSKTTTSGSSYNEQFF
>TRBV5-1|.|TRBJ2-7|.
TGCGCCAGCAGCTTGGGACAGAACTACGAGCAGTACTTC
CASSLGQNYEQYF
>TRBV4-1|.|TRBJ2-3|.
TGCGCCAGCAGAGGGACTCGTGGTAAAACAGATACGCAGTATTTT
CASRGTRGKTDTQYF
>TRBV18|.|TRBJ1-1|.
TGTGCCAGCTCACCGTCCACCGGGGGAAACACTGAAGCTTTCTTT
CASSPSTGGNTEAFF
>TRBV5-4|.|TRBJ2-1|.
TGTGCCAGCAGCACGCCCACAGGGAACAATGAGCAGTTCTTC
CASSTPTGNNEQFF
>TRBV10-3|TRBD2|TRBJ2-2|.
TGTGCCATCAGTGATGTGGCTAGCGGAAACACCGGGGAGCTGTTTTTT
CAISDVASGNTGELFF
>TRBV7-2|.|TRBJ1-2|.
TGTGCCAGCAGCTTAGGCCCGGCGGGGGCAAGGAACTATGGCTACACCTTC
CASSLGPAGARNYGYTF
>TRBV27|TRBD1|TRBJ1-2|few
TGTGCCAGCAGTTCGGGACAGGGTCCCCGCGATGGCTACACCTTC
CASSSGQGPRDGYTF
>TRBV27|TRBD2|TRBJ2-7|.
TGTGCCAGCAGTCCGCGACTAGCGGGAGAGCAGTACTTC
CASSPRLAGEQYF